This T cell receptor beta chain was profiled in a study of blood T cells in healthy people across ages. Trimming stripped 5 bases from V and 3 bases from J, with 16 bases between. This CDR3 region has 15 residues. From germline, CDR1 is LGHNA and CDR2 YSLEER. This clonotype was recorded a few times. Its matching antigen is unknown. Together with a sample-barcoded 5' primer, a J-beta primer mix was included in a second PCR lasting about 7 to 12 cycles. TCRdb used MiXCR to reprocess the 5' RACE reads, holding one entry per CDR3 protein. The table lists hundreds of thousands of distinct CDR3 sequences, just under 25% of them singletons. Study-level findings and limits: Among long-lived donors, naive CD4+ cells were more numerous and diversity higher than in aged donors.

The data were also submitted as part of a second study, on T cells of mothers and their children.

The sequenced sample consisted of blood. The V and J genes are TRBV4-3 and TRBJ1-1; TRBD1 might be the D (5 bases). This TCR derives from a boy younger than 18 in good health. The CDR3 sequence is CASSLGLGVDTEAFF. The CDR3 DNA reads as TGCGCCAGCAGCTTAGGTCTGGGGGTAGACACTGAAGCTTTCTTT.